This T cell receptor beta chain was profiled in a study of CXCR3-negative and CXCR3-positive naive CD8 T cells. Looking at the study overall: Sequencing gave some 140 million TRB reads overall, about 1.5 +/- 0.3 million per library. Findings and limits, study-wide: TRB CDR3s of CXCR3-positive naive cells were more hydrophobic than those of CXCR3-negative naive cells.

As concerns this clonotype: Its antigen remains unknown.

5' RACE that incorporated UMI labels was used to prepare the TRB cDNA libraries. TCRdb reworked the 5' RACE reads into one entry per CDR3 protein, no DNA. This table lists roughly 93,000 distinct CDR3 sequences. The CDR3 is 17 residues long. Sequences were obtained from naive CXCR3+ CD8+ T cells from blood. Subset denoted: CD45RO-CCR7+CD27+CD95- naive CD8+ T cells expressing CXCR3 (TNR3+). This TCR was recovered from a human donor in good health. Some clones in this sample may be carry-over from other donors' samples. The rearrangement joins TRBV23-1 to TRBJ2-7; TCRdb names TRBD1, which stays unverified in the absence of DNA. TRBV23-1 is recorded as an ORF, its role being uncertain. Here the CDR3 reads CASSHPIPHPGDYEQYF.